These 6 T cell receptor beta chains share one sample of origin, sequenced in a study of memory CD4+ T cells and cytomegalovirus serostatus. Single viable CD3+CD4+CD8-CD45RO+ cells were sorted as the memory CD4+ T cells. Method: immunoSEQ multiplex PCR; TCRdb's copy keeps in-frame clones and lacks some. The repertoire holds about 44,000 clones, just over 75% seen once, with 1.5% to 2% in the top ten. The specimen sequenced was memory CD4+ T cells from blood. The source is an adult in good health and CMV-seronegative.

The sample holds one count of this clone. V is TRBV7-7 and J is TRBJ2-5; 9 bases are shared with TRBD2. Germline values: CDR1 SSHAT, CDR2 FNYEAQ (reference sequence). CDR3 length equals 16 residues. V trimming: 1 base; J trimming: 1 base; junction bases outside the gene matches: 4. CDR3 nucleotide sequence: TGTGCCAGCAGCTTAGGAGTAGCGGGGGCCCAAGAGACCCAGTACTTC. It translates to CASSLGVAGAQETQYF.

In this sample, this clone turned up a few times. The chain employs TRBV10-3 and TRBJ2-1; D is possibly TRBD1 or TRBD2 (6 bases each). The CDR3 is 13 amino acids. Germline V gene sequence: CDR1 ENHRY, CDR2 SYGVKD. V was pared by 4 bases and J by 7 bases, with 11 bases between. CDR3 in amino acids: CAISAGAENEQFF. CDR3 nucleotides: TGTGCCATCAGTGCGGGGGCAGAGAATGAGCAGTTCTTC.

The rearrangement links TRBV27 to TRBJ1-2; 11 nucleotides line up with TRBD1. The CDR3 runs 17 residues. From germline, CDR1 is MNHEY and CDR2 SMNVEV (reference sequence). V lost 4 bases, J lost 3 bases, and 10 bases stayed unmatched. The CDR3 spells CASSSGQGASPHYGYTF. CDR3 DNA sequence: TGTGCCAGCAGTTCCGGACAGGGGGCGTCCCCCCACTATGGCTACACCTTC.

The CDR3 DNA reads TGCGCCAGCAGCTCGGACAAGGAGACCCAGTACTTC. Translating gives CASSSDKETQYF. V is TRBV5-1 and J is TRBJ2-5; TRBD1 is a possible D gene (5 bases). The CDR3 has 12 amino acids. The germline V gene encodes CDR1 SGHRS and CDR2 YFSETQ. With 3 bases removed from V and 5 bases from J, the gap between germline ends came to 8 bases.

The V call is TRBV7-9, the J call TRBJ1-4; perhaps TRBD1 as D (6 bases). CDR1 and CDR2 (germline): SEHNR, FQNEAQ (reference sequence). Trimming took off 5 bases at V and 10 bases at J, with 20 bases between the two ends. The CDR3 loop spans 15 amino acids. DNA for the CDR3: TGTGCCAGCAGCCCTCCCGGGGGGGAGGGGGGAAAACTGTTTTTT. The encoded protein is CASSPPGGEGGKLFF.

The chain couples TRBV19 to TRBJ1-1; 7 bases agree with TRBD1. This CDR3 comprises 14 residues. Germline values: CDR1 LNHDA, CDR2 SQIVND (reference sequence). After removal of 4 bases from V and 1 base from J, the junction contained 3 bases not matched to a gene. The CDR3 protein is CASSKTGQNTEAFF. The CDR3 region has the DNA TGTGCCAGTAGTAAGACAGGGCAGAACACTGAAGCTTTCTTT.